Below, 3 T cell receptor beta chains from the same sample are listed, as sequenced in a study of OX40 agonist ivuxolimab in advanced cancers. Sequencing was performed with immunoSEQ multiplex PCR; in TCRdb, only in-frame clones are kept and a portion is missing. The sample records some 60,000 clones, about 87% being singletons. The material was CD4+ or CD8+ T cells sorted from blood, obtained in a trial of the OX40 agonist ivuxolimab. The receptors were gathered from an adult with an advanced solid tumor such as melanoma, head and neck, liver or kidney cancer.

This clone was recorded only once. The chain combines TRBV7-9 with TRBJ2-1; 9 bases are a match to TRBD2. The CDR3 has 16 amino acids. Per germline, CDR1 SEHNR and CDR2 FQNEAQ (reference sequence). V lost 4 bases, J lost 4 bases, and 8 bases stayed unmatched. The CDR3 nucleotides read TGTGCCAGCAGCTCCCGAAGCGGGAGGTCTTACAATGAGCAGTTCTTC. As protein: CASSSRSGRSYNEQFF.

This rearrangement joins TRBV5-1 to TRBJ2-1, with D unclear. Germline V lookup: CDR1 SGHRS, CDR2 YFSETQ. This CDR3 comprises 17 residues. The V end lost 4 bases, the J end lost 0 bases, and 17 bases lay between the germline ends. CDR3 sequence: CASSPGLGRLSYNEQFF. CDR3 coding DNA: TGCGCCAGCAGCCCTGGCCTAGGGCGGCTCTCCTACAATGAGCAGTTCTTC.

The genes are TRBV11-3 and TRBJ2-3; D gene unclear. V was clipped by 5 bases and J by 6 bases, with 6 bases between them. This CDR3 region has 11 residues. Per the germline V gene, CDR1 is SGHNT and CDR2 is YENEEA. For the CDR3, the DNA is TGTGCCAGCAGCCACGGGGATACGCAGTATTTT. Its translation is CASSHGDTQYF.